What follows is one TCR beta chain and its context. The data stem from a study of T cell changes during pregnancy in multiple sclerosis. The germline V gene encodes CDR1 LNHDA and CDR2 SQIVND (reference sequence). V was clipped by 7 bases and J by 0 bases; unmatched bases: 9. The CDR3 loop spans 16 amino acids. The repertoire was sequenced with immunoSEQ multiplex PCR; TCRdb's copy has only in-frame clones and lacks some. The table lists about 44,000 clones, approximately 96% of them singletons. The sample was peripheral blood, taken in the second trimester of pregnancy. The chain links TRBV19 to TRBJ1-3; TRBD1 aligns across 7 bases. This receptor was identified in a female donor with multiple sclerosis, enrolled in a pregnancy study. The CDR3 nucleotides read TGTGCCAGTAAGGGGGCTCGCCTGATCTCTGGAAACACCATATATTTT. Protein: CASKGARLISGNTIYF.